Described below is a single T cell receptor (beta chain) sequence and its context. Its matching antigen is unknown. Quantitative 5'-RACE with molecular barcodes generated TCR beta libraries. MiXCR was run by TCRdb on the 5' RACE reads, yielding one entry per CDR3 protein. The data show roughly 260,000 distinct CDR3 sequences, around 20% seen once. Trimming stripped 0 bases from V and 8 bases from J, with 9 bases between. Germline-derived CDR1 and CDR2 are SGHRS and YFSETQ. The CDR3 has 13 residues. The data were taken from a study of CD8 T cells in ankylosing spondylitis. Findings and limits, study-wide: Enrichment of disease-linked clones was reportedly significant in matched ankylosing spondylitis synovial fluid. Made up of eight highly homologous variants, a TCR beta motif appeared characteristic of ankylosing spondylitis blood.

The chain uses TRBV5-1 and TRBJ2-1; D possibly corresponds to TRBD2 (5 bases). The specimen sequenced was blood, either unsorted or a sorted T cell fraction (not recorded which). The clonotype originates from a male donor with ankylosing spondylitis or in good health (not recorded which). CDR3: CASSLAGSYEQFF. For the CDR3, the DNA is TGCGCCAGCAGCTTGGCGGGGAGTTATGAGCAGTTCTTC.